The entry below describes one TCR beta chain. Its antigen is not known. Sequencing was limited to surgery cases with top T cell transcript signatures in brain tissue. Before surgery, patients took at least one anti-epileptic drug. Using immunoSEQ multiplex PCR, the repertoire was profiled, and TCRdb retains in-frame clones only, with some absent. The data show roughly 69,000 clones, 95% to 97% seen once. The data derive from a study of brain T cells in children with intractable seizures. The study, taken as a whole, reports: HCMV serostatus was not known, and viral specificity came from CDR3 similarity only.

This CDR3 is 15 amino acids long. The germline V gene encodes CDR1 LNHDA and CDR2 SQIVND (reference sequence). V lost 5 bases and J 1 base, leaving 15 bases between the germline ends. This chain uses TRBV19 with TRBJ2-7; a weak D match, TRBD2 (5 bases). The receptor was isolated from a boy younger than two with focal cortical dysplasia and intractable seizures. Sequencing used peripheral blood, obtained at surgery. The CDR3 DNA is TGTGCCAGTAGTCTCGCTAGCCTCGGTTCCTACGAGCAGTACTTC. The encoded protein is CASSLASLGSYEQYF. The full variable domain, with the rest looked up from reference TRBV19 and TRBJ2-7, is DGGITQSPKYLFRKEGQNVTLSCEQNLNHDAMYWYRQDPGQGLRLIYYSQIVNDFQKGDIAEGYSVSREKKESFPLTVTSAQKNPTAFYLCASSLASLGSYEQYFGPGTRLTVT.